A selection of T cell receptor beta chains follows, all from one sample in a study of beta chain features in type 1 diabetes. Only in-frame clones appear in the TCRdb table, and some are missing; sequencing was by immunoSEQ multiplex PCR. This sample has hundreds of thousands of clones, with over 11% found just once. Sequenced sample: naive CD4+ T cells from blood. These TCRs come from a man between 18 and 29 years old with type 1 diabetes. The CDR3 runs from the conserved cysteine through the conserved F or W. A D gene is named only where the DNA matches it firmly. Size is omitted from some rows. Given values are once, few, many or a class for expanded clones.

V	D	size	J	DNA	CDR3
TRBV5-1	-	-	TRBJ2-1	TGCGCCAGCAGCTTGGAGGAGTGGGACAATGAGCAGTTCTTC	CASSLEEWDNEQFF
TRBV28	-	few	TRBJ1-2	TGTGCCAGCAGTTTGGAAAGATACTATGGCTACACCTTC	CASSLERYYGYTF
TRBV2	-	-	TRBJ1-5	TGTGCCAGCAGTGAGAGTGAACAGGGAGGGCAGCCCCAGCATTTT	CASSESEQGGQPQHF
TRBV7-2	TRBD2	-	TRBJ2-1	TGTGCCAGCAGCTTAGCGGGAGGGCCAAAGGAGCAGTTCTTC	CASSLAGGPKEQFF
TRBV5-1	-	-	TRBJ2-1	TGCGCCAGCAGCTCCTCGCGGTGGTACAATGAGCAGTTCTTC	CASSSSRWYNEQFF
TRBV18	TRBD2	-	TRBJ2-7	TGTGCCAGCTCACTACTGGGGGGGAACGAGCAGTACTTC	CASSLLGGNEQYF
TRBV6-5	TRBD1	-	TRBJ1-2	TGTGCCAGCAGTTACTCCCTCGGACAGGGGTACTATGGCTACACCTTC	CASSYSLGQGYYGYTF
TRBV5-1	-	-	TRBJ1-4	TGCGCCAGCAGCTTGTCAGGGGCGGGTGAAAAACTGTTTTTT	CASSLSGAGEKLFF
TRBV7-2	TRBD1	few	TRBJ2-1	TGTGCCAGCAGCTTAGCTTGGTCAGGGGGCTTTGAGCAGTTCTTC	CASSLAWSGGFEQFF
TRBV7-2	TRBD2	-	TRBJ2-2	TGTGCCAGCAGCCTAATACCCCTACTAGCGGCCGGGGAGCTGTTTTTT	CASSLIPLLAAGELFF
TRBV2	-	-	TRBJ1-1	TGTGCCAGCAGTCCGACAGAGATGAACACTGAAGCTTTCTTT	CASSPTEMNTEAFF
TRBV5-1	TRBD1	-	TRBJ1-1	TGCGCCAGCAGCAGAGACAGGGTTAACACTGAAGCTTTCTTT	CASSRDRVNTEAFF
TRBV13	TRBD1	few	TRBJ1-1	TGTGCCAGCAGCCCTCGGACAGGGGCTGGTAACACTGAAGCTTTCTTT	CASSPRTGAGNTEAFF
TRBV4-2	-	-	TRBJ1-4	TGTGCCAGCAGCCAGAGCCTTAATGAAAAACTGTTTTTT	CASSQSLNEKLFF
TRBV6-6	-	-	TRBJ1-1	TGTGCCAGCAGTCCGGAAAATGTTTTTGGGAAGGCTTTCTTT	CASSPENVFGKAFF
TRBV5-1	-	-	TRBJ2-2	TGCGCCAGTAAAGAACAGGGAGGCACCGGGGAGCTGTTTTTT	CASKEQGGTGELFF
TRBV7-9	TRBD1	-	TRBJ1-4	TGTGCCAGCAGCTCGACAGGGAGTAATGAAAAACTGTTTTTT	CASSSTGSNEKLFF
TRBV18	-	few	TRBJ2-4	TGTGCCAGCTCACCACTTAGGGGAGACAAAAACATTCAGTACTTC	CASSPLRGDKNIQYF
TRBV2	-	-	TRBJ2-3	TGTGCCAGCAGTGTCGATATAGATACGCAGTATTTT	CASSVDIDTQYF
TRBV7-9	-	-	TRBJ2-3	TGTGCCAGCAGCCTTAGTGACCTGGGGGATACGCAGTATTTT	CASSLSDLGDTQYF
TRBV28	TRBD1	-	TRBJ2-7	TGTGCCAGCAGTCCTCCGGGACAGGTCGCCTACGAGCAGTACTTC	CASSPPGQVAYEQYF
TRBV11-2	-	-	TRBJ2-5	TGTGCCAGCAGCCAGGGGACAACTCGCCAAGAGACCCAGTACTTC	CASSQGTTRQETQYF
TRBV20-1	-	few	TRBJ2-7	TGCAGTGCCGCACAGGGTGATGAGCAGTACTTC	CSAAQGDEQYF
TRBV29-1	TRBD2	few	TRBJ2-4	TGCAGCGTTGTTAGCGGGGACTCCAAAAACATTCAGTACTTC	CSVVSGDSKNIQYF
TRBV18	-	-	TRBJ2-7	TGTGCCAGCTCACCCCCCGCCTTGCGAGTGAGCGAGCAGTACTTC	CASSPPALRVSEQYF
TRBV14	TRBD2	few	TRBJ2-5	TGTGCCAGCAGCCAAGACTTACTAGCGGGGGAAGAGACCCAGTACTTC	CASSQDLLAGEETQYF
TRBV2	-	few	TRBJ1-6	TGTGCCAGCAGTTTTCAGGGCAACTATAATTCACCCCTCCACTTT	CASSFQGNYNSPLHF
TRBV7-9	-	-	TRBJ2-3	TGTGCCAGCAGCTTCGTCGGAGATACGCAGTATTTT	CASSFVGDTQYF
TRBV1	-	few	TRBJ2-1	TGCACCAGCAGCCAAGTGGGCGGATTAAGCTCCTACAATGAGCAGTTCTTC	CTSSQVGGLSSYNEQFF
TRBV2	-	-	TRBJ1-1	TGTGCCAGCAGTGAGATAGGGAGCACTGAAGCTTTCTTT	CASSEIGSTEAFF
TRBV19	-	few	TRBJ2-1	TGTGCCAGTGGGTTCAGTGAGCAGTTCTTC	CASGFSEQFF
TRBV7-9	-	-	TRBJ1-2	TGTGCCAGCAGCTTAGTGGGGTCGGGCGGCTACACCTTC	CASSLVGSGGYTF
TRBV30	-	-	TRBJ2-2	TGTGCCTGGAGTAGGGCAGGGTTGGGCACCGGGGAGCTGTTTTTT	CAWSRAGLGTGELFF
TRBV19	TRBD1	few	TRBJ2-7	TGTGCCAGTAGTATTGACAGGGCCGAGCAGTACTTC	CASSIDRAEQYF
TRBV7-9	TRBD1	-	TRBJ2-7	TGTGCCAGCAGCTCACAGGGGAGCTTGTACGAGCAGTACTTC	CASSSQGSLYEQYF
TRBV2	-	few	TRBJ2-3	TGTGCCAGCCTCGGACAGAAAATCACAGATACGCAGTATTTT	CASLGQKITDTQYF
TRBV20-1	-	-	TRBJ2-7	TGCAGTGCTATATCCAACGAGCAGTACTTC	CSAISNEQYF
TRBV7-9	-	-	TRBJ2-1	TGTGCCAGCAGCTCAACCCATCCTAGGAACAATGAGCAGTTCTTC	CASSSTHPRNNEQFF
TRBV15	-	-	TRBJ2-7	TGTGCCACCAGCACTTACTACGAGCAGTACTTC	CATSTYYEQYF
TRBV7-9	-	-	TRBJ2-5	TGTGCCAGTACGGGGCAGCTGGGCAACTGGGAGACCCAGTACTTC	CASTGQLGNWETQYF
TRBV11-2	-	-	TRBJ1-1	TGTGCCAGCAGCCTCGTCGGGAGGGGCGCCACTGAAGCTTTCTTT	CASSLVGRGATEAFF
TRBV5-6	TRBD1	-	TRBJ2-7	TGTGCCAGCACATTTTTCGATCGGGACAGTTCCTACGAGCAGTACTTC	CASTFFDRDSSYEQYF
TRBV15	-	-	TRBJ2-1	TGTGCCACCAGCAGGGGTGACACGGTCGGCAATGAGCAGTTCTTC	CATSRGDTVGNEQFF
TRBV5-1	-	-	TRBJ2-7	TGCGCCAGCAGCCTGGGTGCTGGCGGGACAACCTACGAGCAGTACTTC	CASSLGAGGTTYEQYF
TRBV7-9	-	few	TRBJ1-2	TGTGCCAGCAGCTTAGAGGCACACTATGGCTACACCTTC	CASSLEAHYGYTF
TRBV30	-	-	TRBJ2-2	TGTGCCTGGAGTGTACAAGGGGGAACCGGGGAGCTGTTTTTT	CAWSVQGGTGELFF
TRBV7-2	-	-	TRBJ2-1	TGTGCCAGCAGCTTAGGTGCTAGCCGCTTCTACAATGAGCAGTTCTTC	CASSLGASRFYNEQFF
TRBV13	-	few	TRBJ2-3	TGTGCCAGCAGCTTCAGGACCGCTGGACCCACAGATACGCAGTATTTT	CASSFRTAGPTDTQYF
TRBV28	-	few	TRBJ1-6	TGTGCCAGCAGGCGCGGGCCGAATTCACCCCTCCACTTT	CASRRGPNSPLHF
TRBV7-2	TRBD1	-	TRBJ2-3	TGTGCCAGCTTGCGGACAGGGGCACTCTTGGGAGATACGCAGTATTTT	CASLRTGALLGDTQYF
TRBV7-9	-	few	TRBJ1-5	TGTGCCAGCCAGTATATCAATCAGCCCCAGCATTTT	CASQYINQPQHF
TRBV6-1	-	-	TRBJ1-6	TGTGCCAGCACCGAATGGGCCCATTCACCCCTCCACTTT	CASTEWAHSPLHF
TRBV13	TRBD2	few	TRBJ2-7	TGTGCCAGCAGCTCAGGGGCGGGAGGTGGCTACGAGCAGTACTTC	CASSSGAGGGYEQYF
TRBV7-2	-	-	TRBJ1-2	TGTGCCAGCAGCGCACCGGAGACAGGCCTCCTTGATGGCTACACCTTC	CASSAPETGLLDGYTF
TRBV19	-	-	TRBJ2-6	TGTGCCAGTAGTATAGATCGTAGGGGCTCTGGGGCCAACGTCCTGACTTTC	CASSIDRRGSGANVLTF